This entry lists 27 T cell receptor beta chains sequenced from one sample in a study of identical twins. TCRdb re-derived calls from the 5' RACE reads in MiXCR, one entry per CDR3 protein. The sample has some 1,700,000 distinct CDR3 sequences; around a third are singletons. Sequenced sample: cord blood. These receptors all come from a newborn girl in good health.

The gene calls are TRBV28 and TRBJ2-1; 9 bases fit TRBD2. Germline V CDR1 and CDR2: MDHEN, SYDVKM. V trimming: 5 bases; J trimming: 6 bases; junction bases outside the gene matches: 8. This CDR3 is 15 amino acids long. The CDR3 region has the DNA TGTGCCAGCAGTGAGGAGCGGGAGGCTCGCAATGAGCAGTTCTTC. This gives the protein CASSEEREARNEQFF.

The chain has TRBV15 and TRBJ2-1; 8 bases map to TRBD2. Germline V gene sequence: CDR1 LNHNV, CDR2 YYDKDF (reference sequence). V lost 4 bases, J lost 3 bases, and 5 bases stayed unmatched. The CDR3 runs to 15 residues. The DNA of the CDR3 is TGTGCCACCAGCATAGGTAGCGGGATCTACAATGAGCAGTTCTTC. Its protein is CATSIGSGIYNEQFF. Complete variable domain (other parts from reference TRBV15 and TRBJ2-1): DAMVIQNPRYQVTQFGKPVTLSCSQTLNHNVMYWYQQKSSQAPKLLFHYYDKDFNNEADTPDNFQSRRPNTSFCFLDIRSPGLGDTAMYLCATSIGSGIYNEQFFGPGTRLTVL.

This clonotype has more than one count but fewer than ten. This chain joins TRBV6-6 and TRBJ1-1; weak D call: TRBD1 (6 bases). Trimming removed 6 bases at V and 0 bases at J, with 11 bases between. Germline V gene data show CDR1 as MNHNY and CDR2 as SVGAGI (reference sequence). CDR3 length equals 14 residues. The CDR3 region is CASRRGGMNTEAFF. Here the CDR3 DNA reads TGTGCCAGCAGACGAGGGGGGATGAACACTGAAGCTTTCTTT.

In its sample, this clonotype was seen many times. V is TRBV24-1 and J is TRBJ2-1; 8 bases are shared with TRBD2. Germline V gene data show CDR1 as KGHDR and CDR2 as SFDVKD. V shed 6 bases and J 8 bases; nucleotides not matched to a gene: 8. The CDR3 extends over 14 amino acids. The CDR3 region has the DNA TGTGCCACCAGTCAGCGGGAGCTTGAGTATGAGCAGTTCTTC. Amino acid sequence: CATSQRELEYEQFF.

A note on this clonotype: An end of the junction differs from the germline gene, which may be a read error. The chain combines TRBV11-2 with TRBJ2-1; TRBD2 aligns across 14 bases. The length of the CDR3 is 16 residues. CDR1 and CDR2 from the germline V gene are SGHAT and FQNNGV. As DNA, the CDR3 is TGTGCCAGCAGGGGACTAGCGGGAGCTAGATACAGTGAGCAGTTCTTC. Translating gives CASRGLAGARYSEQFF.

This clonotype was recorded once. The chain recombines TRBV20-1 with TRBJ2-4; possible D gene TRBD2, 5 bases. CDR3 size: 15 residues. CDR1 DFQATT and CDR2 SNEGSKA come from the germline V gene (reference sequence). Trimming took off 0 bases at V and 13 bases at J, with 22 bases between the two ends. Here the CDR3 DNA reads TGCAGTGCTAGAGATTACCAGCGGAGTTACAATGAGCAGTACTTC. Residues: CSARDYQRSYNEQYF.

J is TRBJ2-7 and V is TRBV6-6; 10 nucleotides align to TRBD1. The CDR3 length is 16 residues. The junction had 6 bases not matched to a gene; V was cut back by 0 bases and J by 4 bases. Germline-derived CDR1 and CDR2 are MNHNY and SVGAGI (reference sequence). CDR3 protein: CASSYSTDRGPYEQYF. The CDR3 nucleotides read TGTGCCAGCAGTTACTCGACCGACAGGGGGCCGTACGAGCAGTACTTC.

The gene calls are TRBV11-2 and TRBJ2-3; D could derive from TRBD1 or TRBD2 (5 bases each). The germline CDR1 and CDR2 sequences are SGHAT and FQNNGV. Deletions cut 3 bases from V and 12 bases from J, with 19 bases between. The CDR3 is 14 residues long. In nucleotides, the CDR3 is TGTGCCAGCAGCTTCCCTGGGACCAGATATGAACAGTATTTT. This encodes CASSFPGTRYEQYF.

This chain connects TRBV5-1 to TRBJ1-4; TRBD1 is a possible D gene (5 bases). The CDR3 is 16 residues long. V gave up 3 bases and J gave up 0 bases, with 12 bases separating them. Germline CDR1 SGHRS, CDR2 YFSETQ. The CDR3 DNA reads TGCGCCAGCAGCTGGGACTCAGCTGCAACTAATGAAAAACTGTTTTTT. The encoded protein is CASSWDSAATNEKLFF. Drawing the rest from reference TRBV5-1 and TRBJ1-4, the complete variable domain is KAGVTQTPRYLIKTRGQQVTLSCSPISGHRSVSWYQQTPGQGLQFLFEYFSETQRNKGNFPGRFSGRQFSNSRSEMNVSTLELGDSALYLCASSWDSAATNEKLFFGSGTQLSVL.

This clonotype appeared many times. The rearrangement links TRBV27 to TRBJ2-3; D gene ambiguous. Deletions cut 1 base from V and 4 bases from J, with 6 bases between. The germline CDR1 and CDR2 sequences are MNHEY and SMNVEV (reference sequence). The CDR3 contains 13 residues. The CDR3 loop reads CASSLYSPDTQYF. As DNA, the CDR3 is TGTGCCAGCAGTTTATATTCTCCAGATACGCAGTATTTT.

The chain employs TRBV11-2 and TRBJ1-1; tentative D call: TRBD1 (5 bases). The CDR3 sequence is 17 residues long. Germline CDR1 SGHAT, CDR2 FQNNGV. V lost 4 bases and J lost 1, with 19 bases in between. CDR3 amino acids: CASSSTGVRVRNTEAFF. In DNA, the CDR3 is TGTGCCAGCAGCTCTACGGGGGTTCGGGTTAGGAACACTGAAGCTTTCTTT.

The chain joins TRBV7-9 to TRBJ1-2; D is possibly TRBD1 (6 bases). Germline V gene lookup returns CDR1 SEHNR and CDR2 FQNEAQ (reference sequence). The CDR3 consists of 11 residues. V was clipped by 4 bases and J by 11 bases, with 11 bases between them. CDR3 coding DNA: TGTGCCAGCAGCTCCCCAGGGGAGTACACCTTC. It is translated as CASSSPGEYTF.

V is TRBV10-3 and J is TRBJ2-7; 12 bases fit TRBD1. With the DNA end fitting TRBJ2-5 better, the J assignment may be wrong. CDR1 is ENHRY and CDR2 is SYGVKD in the germline V gene. The CDR3 contains 15 residues. The CDR3 sequence is CAISDGTGGRETQYF. The CDR3 DNA reads as TGTGCCATCAGTGACGGGACAGGGGGCAGAGAGACCCAGTACTTC.

The chain joins TRBV20-1 to TRBJ1-5, with 9 bases that match TRBD1. The CDR3 length is 14 residues. Germline trimming cut 7 bases from V and 7 bases from J; bases unmatched to any gene: 11. Germline V gene data show CDR1 as DFQATT and CDR2 as SNEGSKA (reference sequence). In DNA, the CDR3 is TGCAGTGTCCCGGGACAGGGAATAGGGCAGCCCCAGCATTTT. It specifies CSVPGQGIGQPQHF.

V is TRBV7-2 and J is TRBJ2-5; D gene unclear. The J call may be wrong; the DNA end is better matched by TRBJ2-7. This CDR3 is built from 11 residues. Per germline, CDR1 SGHTA and CDR2 FQGNSA. The CDR3 region is CASSLETEQYF. CDR3 sequence (DNA): TGTGCCAGCAGCCTAGAGACCGAGCAGTACTTC.

This chain joins TRBV9 and TRBJ2-2; 7 positions agree with TRBD2. Trimming cost V 2 bases and J 5 bases; bases outside gene matches: 9. The CDR3 sequence is 16 residues long. In germline, CDR1 is SGDLS, CDR2 YYNGEE. This CDR3 is CASSVRLAYRTGELFF. The DNA for the CDR3 is TGTGCCAGCAGCGTTCGACTAGCCTATAGAACCGGGGAGCTGTTTTTT.

This clonotype occurred many times. The chain uses TRBV2 and TRBJ2-1; 10 bases are a match to TRBD2. V was clipped by 4 bases and J by 6 bases; unmatched bases: 6. The length of the CDR3 is 15 residues. Germline V gene data show CDR1 as SNHLY and CDR2 as FYNNEI. CDR3 coding DNA: TGTGCCAGCAGTGTGATAGCGGGAGGAGGCAATGAGCAGTTCTTC. Translating gives CASSVIAGGGNEQFF.

This clonotype was observed a few times. The chain combines TRBV4-1 with TRBJ2-1, with TRBD2 matching 11 bases. Germline V gene data show CDR1 as MGHRA and CDR2 as YSYEKL. This CDR3 comprises 18 residues. Trimming at V came to 0 bases and at J to 4 bases, leaving 8 bases not matched to a gene. In DNA, the CDR3 is TGCGCCAGCAGCCAAGATACTCTCCTAGCGGGGGGATACAATGAGCAGTTCTTC. Translation: CASSQDTLLAGGYNEQFF.

The genes are TRBV20-1 and TRBJ1-6, with TRBD1 matching over 10 bases. V trimming: 5 bases; J trimming: 9 bases; junction bases outside the gene matches: 10. The CDR3 contains 15 residues. Germline V gene sequence: CDR1 DFQATT, CDR2 SNEGSKA (reference sequence). The DNA for the CDR3 is TGCAGTGCTCCGGGACAGGGGATCAGTAGTTCACCCCTCCACTTT. Amino acids: CSAPGQGISSSPLHF.

The chain employs TRBV9 and TRBJ2-1, with 7 positions matching TRBD2. This CDR3 is built from 18 residues. V shed 3 bases and J 5 bases; nucleotides not matched to a gene: 17. Germline values: CDR1 SGDLS, CDR2 YYNGEE. The chain's CDR3 is CASSGNRFWRGTHNEQFF. The CDR3 nucleotides are TGTGCCAGCAGCGGCAATCGGTTCTGGCGGGGGACCCACAATGAGCAGTTCTTC.

The chain joins TRBV20-1 to TRBJ2-1; D remains unclear. Germline V lookup: CDR1 DFQATT, CDR2 SNEGSKA (reference sequence). V was trimmed by 3 bases and J by 6 bases, leaving 6 bases between them. CDR3 length: 11 residues. The CDR3 DNA reads as TGCAGTGCTAGGAGGATCAATGAGCAGTTCTTC. Its protein product is CSARRINEQFF.

The table lists this clonotype with a few counts. The chain has TRBV10-3 and TRBJ1-6, with D unclear. V lost 0 bases, J lost 4 bases, and 10 bases lay in between. The CDR3 runs 16 residues. The germline V gene has CDR1 ENHRY and CDR2 SYGVKD. CDR3 DNA: TGTGCCATCAGTGAGTCGGTTCGCTCTTATAATTCACCCCTCCACTTT. Its protein product is CAISESVRSYNSPLHF.

The chain joins TRBV14 to TRBJ1-2; D is uncertain. The CDR3 covers 15 residues. The germline V gene encodes CDR1 SGHDN and CDR2 FVKESK. Trimming removed 1 base at V and 8 bases at J, with 17 bases between. CDR3 region: CASSQGRRPRGGYTF. CDR3 bases: TGTGCCAGCAGCCAAGGGAGGCGACCGAGAGGGGGCTACACCTTC.

This clonotype showed up just a few times. The chain has TRBV12-3 or TRBV12-4 and TRBJ1-2; tentatively, D is TRBD1 (5 bases). The V end was cut by 6 bases, the J end by 8 bases, with 19 bases between. The CDR3 totals 14 residues. DNA for the CDR3: TGTGCCAGCAGCAGCTCAGTCCCGCCAGGGGGCTACACCTTC. This codes for CASSSSVPPGGYTF.

This clonotype was seen at least ten times. The chain joins TRBV10-3 to TRBJ1-2, with 7 bases fitting TRBD1. Trimming at V came to 4 bases and at J to 7 bases, leaving 12 bases not matched to a gene. There are 15 residues in the CDR3. Germline loops: CDR1 ENHRY, CDR2 SYGVKD. The CDR3 region is CAISGTYRGVGGYTF. In nucleotides, the CDR3 is TGTGCCATCAGTGGGACCTACAGGGGTGTAGGTGGCTACACCTTC.

This clonotype was recorded a few times. This rearrangement joins TRBV29-1 to TRBJ2-3; 9 bases map to TRBD1. This CDR3 region has 15 residues. Germline V gene data show CDR1 as SQVTM and CDR2 as ANQGSEA. The junction had 7 bases not matched to a gene; V was cut back by 0 bases and J by 6 bases. CDR3 sequence (DNA): TGCAGCGTTGAAGACCGGACAGGGGCAGGGGATACGCAGTATTTT. As protein: CSVEDRTGAGDTQYF.

The chain joins TRBV28 to TRBJ1-3; D is unresolved. The V gene's germline CDR1 is MDHEN and CDR2 SYDVKM. The CDR3 is 14 residues long. V was trimmed by 3 bases and J by 3 bases, leaving 9 bases between them. CDR3 DNA sequence: TGTGCCAGCAGTTTTTGGGGAAGTGGAAACACCATATATTTT. Translated, it gives CASSFWGSGNTIYF. Complete variable domain (other parts from reference TRBV28 and TRBJ1-3): DVKVTQSSRYLVKRTGEKVFLECVQDMDHENMFWYRQDPGLGLRLIYFSYDVKMKEKGDIPEGYSVSREKKERFSLILESASTNQTSMYLCASSFWGSGNTIYFGEGSWLTVV.